This TCR beta chain appears in the sequencing data of a study of T cell changes during pregnancy in multiple sclerosis. This CDR3 spans 15 amino acids. Per germline, CDR1 SGHAT and CDR2 FQNNGV. V lost 0 bases, J lost 5 bases, and 13 bases lay in between. TCRdb's table, derived via immunoSEQ multiplex PCR, lists solely in-frame clones and lacks some. This repertoire shows 70,000 or so clones, approximately 91% found once; its top ten account for about 0.27%. Sample: CD4+ T cells from peripheral blood mononuclear cells, taken after pregnancy. V and J are TRBV11-2 and TRBJ1-2, with a weak D call TRBD1 (6 bases). The sequence derives from a female donor with multiple sclerosis, enrolled in a pregnancy study. The CDR3 nucleotides read TGTGCCAGCAGCTTAGACCCCAGGGGCGGGTATGGCTACACCTTC. Amino acids: CASSLDPRGGYGYTF.